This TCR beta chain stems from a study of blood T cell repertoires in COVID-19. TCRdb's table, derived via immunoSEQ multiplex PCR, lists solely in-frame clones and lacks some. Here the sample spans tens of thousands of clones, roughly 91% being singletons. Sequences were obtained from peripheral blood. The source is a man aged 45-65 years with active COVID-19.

DNA of the CDR3: TGTGCCAGAAGCTTGGAGGCCGGGGTTGGCGAGCAGTACTTC. Translation: CARSLEAGVGEQYF. This sequence joins TRBV5-3 and TRBJ2-7; tentatively, D is TRBD2 (5 bases). TRBV5-3 is reported as an ORF; its role is uncertain. Between the trimmed V and J ends, which lost 0 bases and 6 bases, there was a span of 13 bases. This CDR3 contains 14 residues.